The present TCR beta chain was sequenced within a study of identical twins. Addition of a universal primer site occurred through template switching, and cDNA carried unique molecular identifiers. TCRdb recomputed calls from the 5' RACE reads with MiXCR, one row per CDR3 protein. The repertoire includes approximately 260,000 distinct CDR3 sequences, more than 13% of them detected once, and under 9.5% sits in the top ten. Points from the study as a whole: Twins shared beta out-of-frame sequences in excess, but this excess was weaker. These conclusions were based on statistical analysis (cross-sectional, not following the same donors).

This clonotype was counted between two and nine times. Antigen: not known. Germline CDR1 is SGHRS and CDR2 is YFSETQ. The length of the CDR3 is 15 residues. V trimming: 5 bases; J trimming: 0 bases; junction bases outside the gene matches: 3. This chain connects TRBV5-1 to TRBJ2-2, with 8 bases aligning to TRBD1. This TCR was recovered from a woman younger than 35 in good health. The specimen was memory (CD45RO+) T cells sorted from blood. CDR3 DNA sequence: TGCGCCAGCAGGGGGACAGGCCCGAACACCGGGGAGCTGTTTTTT. Its protein product is CASRGTGPNTGELFF.